The 18 T cell receptor beta chains below all came from one sample that was sequenced in a study of cytomegalovirus exposure and HLA in healthy donors. Primers: 60 Vbeta forward and 13 Jbeta reverse. Data came from immunoSEQ multiplex PCR; TCRdb stores just in-frame clones and leaves some out. The sample has around 130,000 clones; around 70% are singletons. Sequencing used PBMCs. These receptors were collected from a man between 25 and 39 years old in good health and CMV-seronegative.

The V call is TRBV30, the J call TRBJ2-3, with TRBD2 as a possible D gene (5 bases). Germline assignment: CDR1 GTSNPN and CDR2 SVGIG (reference sequence). The CDR3 runs to 14 residues. Trimming left V 0 bases short and J 6 bases short, with 13 bases between. CDR3 residues: CAWSVDGVADTQYF. The CDR3 DNA follows: TGTGCCTGGAGTGTAGACGGGGTGGCGGATACGCAGTATTTT.

The chain recombines TRBV4-1 with TRBJ1-5, with D unclear. The CDR3 runs to 13 residues. Germline CDR1 and CDR2: MGHRA and YSYEKL. V was clipped by 3 bases and J by 0 bases, with 3 bases between them. CDR3 DNA: TGCGCCAGCAGCCATAATAGCAATCAGCCCCAGCATTTT. Amino acid sequence: CASSHNSNQPQHF.

Comments on this clone: Other DNA sequences within the sample encode an identical CDR3. V is TRBV30 and J is TRBJ2-5, with D unclear. The CDR3 length is 12 residues. Trimming shortened V by 0 bases and J by 4 bases, and 6 bases separated the two germline ends. Germline assignment: CDR1 GTSNPN and CDR2 SVGIG (reference sequence). In DNA form, the CDR3 reads TGTGCCTGGAGTGTCCTAGGAGAGACCCAGTACTTC. Amino acids: CAWSVLGETQYF.

V and J are TRBV9 and TRBJ1-1; possible D gene TRBD1, 5 bases. The V end was cut by 0 bases, the J end by 6 bases, with 12 bases between. Germline CDR1 is SGDLS and CDR2 is YYNGEE. The CDR3 has 14 amino acids. CDR3 coding DNA: TGTGCCAGCAGCGTAGGTCAGGGATACTCTGAAGCTTTCTTT. Translated: CASSVGQGYSEAFF.

This clone came up once. DNA for the CDR3: TGCGCCAGCAGCCCCGGAGGGACTTATGGCTACACCTTC. Translation gives CASSPGGTYGYTF. V and J are TRBV5-1 and TRBJ1-2; a possible D gene is TRBD1 (5 bases). Germline V CDR1 and CDR2: SGHRS, YFSETQ. The CDR3 totals 13 residues. V lost 4 bases and J lost 5, with 12 bases in between.

This clone was picked up a small number of times. The chain combines TRBV29-1 with TRBJ2-1, with TRBD2 matching 12 bases. After removal of 7 bases from V and 4 bases from J, the junction contained 2 bases not matched to a gene. Looked up from germline, CDR1 is SQVTM and CDR2 is ANQGSEA. CDR3 length equals 13 residues. CDR3 amino acids: CSGTSGIYNEQFF. The CDR3 DNA reads as TGCAGCGGGACTAGCGGGATTTACAATGAGCAGTTCTTC.

This clone has a handful of counts. The chain uses TRBV28 and TRBJ2-1, with 12 bases that match TRBD2. Unmatched junction bases numbered 3, after V lost 2 bases and J lost 4 bases. The CDR3 length is 16 residues. CDR1 is MDHEN and CDR2 is SYDVKM in the germline V gene. The CDR3 protein is CASSLGGLAGYNEQFF. The DNA for the CDR3 is TGTGCCAGCAGTTTAGGGGGACTAGCGGGTTACAATGAGCAGTTCTTC.

V usage is TRBV4-3 and J usage is TRBJ2-2; D is perhaps TRBD2 (6 bases). The CDR3 runs 17 residues. The V end was cut by 0 bases, the J end by 4 bases, with 15 bases between. Germline lookup yields CDR1 LGHNA and CDR2 YSLEER. CDR3 DNA sequence: TGCGCCAGCAGCCAAGACCCCTTAGGGGACTCCACCGGGGAGCTGTTTTTT. It is translated as CASSQDPLGDSTGELFF.

The chain links TRBV4-3 to TRBJ2-7, with TRBD1 identical over 7 bases. CDR3 length equals 15 residues. The V gene end was trimmed by 3 bases and the J gene end by 5 bases; junction bases not matched to a gene: 10. Germline CDR1 LGHNA, CDR2 YSLEER. Here the CDR3 DNA reads TGCGCCAGCAGCCAGGACAGGCCCAGCGTGCACGAGCAGTACTTC. This encodes CASSQDRPSVHEQYF.

Only one count was recorded for this clone. CDR3 in DNA: TGTGCCAGCACCCCCCCACTAGCGGGCCTGGTCTACGAGCAGTACTTC. It is translated as CASTPPLAGLVYEQYF. V is TRBV28 and J is TRBJ2-7; 9 nucleotides match TRBD2. CDR3 length: 16 amino acids. V was pared by 7 bases and J by 3 bases, with 13 bases of the junction left unmatched. The germline V gene encodes CDR1 MDHEN and CDR2 SYDVKM.

This chain joins TRBV11-2 and TRBJ2-1, with 10 bases fitting TRBD2. The germline V gene has CDR1 SGHAT and CDR2 FQNNGV. Trimming cost V 5 bases and J 4 bases; bases outside gene matches: 8. The CDR3 covers 16 residues. In nucleotides, the CDR3 is TGTGCCAGCAGCAAGAGCGGGGGGGCAAGGTACAATGAGCAGTTCTTC. Translating gives CASSKSGGARYNEQFF. Full variable domain (rest looked up from reference TRBV11-2 and TRBJ2-1): EAGVAQSPRYKIIEKRQSVAFWCNPISGHATLYWYQQILGQGPKLLIQFQNNGVVDDSQLPKDRFSAERLKGVDSTLKIQPAKLEDSAVYLCASSKSGGARYNEQFFGPGTRLTVL.

This chain links TRBV18 with TRBJ1-5, with D hard to call. The CDR3 contains 16 residues. CDR1 and CDR2 (germline): KGHSH, LQKENI. V dropped 8 bases and J dropped 5 bases, with 22 bases sitting between them. CDR3 DNA sequence: TGTGCCAGCACAAGCTGGAGAATCGAATCGGATCAGCCCCAGCATTTT. Protein sequence: CASTSWRIESDQPQHF.

This rearrangement joins TRBV29-1 to TRBJ1-2; D gene uncertain. The CDR3 totals 13 residues. Deletions cut 4 bases from V and 6 bases from J, with 15 bases between. Germline-derived CDR1 and CDR2 are SQVTM and ANQGSEA. The CDR3 DNA sequence: TGCAGCGTTGGGCCAGGATCGGTAAATGGCTACACCTTC. It codes for CSVGPGSVNGYTF.

V usage is TRBV28 and J usage is TRBJ2-7; D perhaps matches TRBD2 (5 bases). The CDR3 consists of 13 residues. The V gene lost 3 bases and the J gene lost 2 bases, with 8 bases spanning the gap. Germline V gene sequence: CDR1 MDHEN, CDR2 SYDVKM. The chain's CDR3 is CASSFMTTYEQYF. The DNA for the CDR3 is TGTGCCAGCAGTTTTATGACTACCTACGAGCAGTACTTC.

The V gene is TRBV27, the J gene TRBJ2-1; tentative D call: TRBD2 (6 bases). This CDR3 contains 15 residues. V gave up 6 bases and J gave up 0 bases, with 12 bases separating them. Germline CDR1 and CDR2: MNHEY and SMNVEV (reference sequence). CDR3 in DNA: TGTGCCAGCAGGGGGGGTCAGAGCTCCTACAATGAGCAGTTCTTC. This codes for CASRGGQSSYNEQFF.

Comment on this clone: No conserved phenylalanine or tryptophan is present at the end of the CDR3, so a read error is the likely explanation. V gene TRBV4-3 combines with J gene TRBJ1-2; D is uncertain. The germline gives CDR1 LGHNA, CDR2 YSLEER. Trimming stripped 0 bases from V and 2 bases from J, with 7 bases between. The length of the CDR3 is 14 residues. CDR3 in DNA: TGCGCCAGCAGCCAAGATACCGCAAACTATGGCTACACCGTC. Translated: CASSQDTANYGYTV.

This clone was recorded once. The chain employs TRBV5-6 and TRBJ2-7; perhaps TRBD1 as D (5 bases). Per germline, CDR1 SGHDT and CDR2 YYEEEE. V was shortened by 3 bases and J by 4 bases, with 17 bases between the two germline ends. The CDR3 extends over 15 amino acids. CDR3 in DNA: TGTGCCAGCAGCTCCCAGACAGAAATTGAATACGAGCAGTACTTC. Translated: CASSSQTEIEYEQYF.

CDR3 coding DNA: TGTGCCAGCAGTTTGGGACAGGGGGCACACTATGGCTACACCTTC. Protein product: CASSLGQGAHYGYTF. The rearrangement links TRBV27 to TRBJ1-2; TRBD1 agrees at 12 bases. V lost 3 bases to trimming and J lost 3 bases; unmatched junction nucleotides: 2. Germline-derived CDR1 and CDR2 are MNHEY and SMNVEV (reference sequence). This CDR3 contains 15 residues.